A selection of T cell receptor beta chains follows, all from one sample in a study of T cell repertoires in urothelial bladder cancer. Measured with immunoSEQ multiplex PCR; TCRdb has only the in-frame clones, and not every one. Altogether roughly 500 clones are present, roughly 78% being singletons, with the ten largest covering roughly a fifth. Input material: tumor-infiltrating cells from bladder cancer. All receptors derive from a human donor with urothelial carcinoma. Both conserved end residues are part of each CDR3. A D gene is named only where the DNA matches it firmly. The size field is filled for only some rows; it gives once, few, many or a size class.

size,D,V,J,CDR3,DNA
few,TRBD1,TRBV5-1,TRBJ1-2,CASSWGQGITNYGYTF,TGCGCCAGCAGCTGGGGACAGGGCATAACTAACTATGGCTACACCTTC
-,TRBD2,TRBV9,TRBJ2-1,CASSGGDRDYNEQFF,TGTGCCAGCAGTGGGGGGGACCGCGACTACAATGAGCAGTTCTTC
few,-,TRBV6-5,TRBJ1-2,CASRYRADGYTF,TGTGCCAGCAGGTACAGGGCGGACGGCTACACCTTC
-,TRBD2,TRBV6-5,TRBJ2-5,CASSLGLAGGAWTQYF,TGTGCCAGCAGTTTGGGACTAGCGGGGGGGGCTTGGACCCAGTACTTC
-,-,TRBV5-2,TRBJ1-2,CASNLAREYETYGYTF,TGTGCCAGCAACCTTGCCCGAGAGTACGAGACCTATGGCTACACCTTC
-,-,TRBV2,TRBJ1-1,CASSENTEAFF,TGTGCCAGCAGTGAAAACACTGAAGCTTTCTTT
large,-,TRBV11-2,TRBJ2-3,CASSWRGTDTQYF,TGTGCCAGCAGCTGGAGGGGGACAGATACGCAGTATTTT
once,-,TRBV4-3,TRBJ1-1,CASSQELNTEAFF,TGCGCCAGCAGCCAAGAACTGAACACTGAAGCTTTCTTT
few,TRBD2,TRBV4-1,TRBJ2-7,CASSQETSGTQYEQYF,TGCGCCAGCAGCCAAGAGACTAGCGGGACTCAGTACGAGCAGTACTTC
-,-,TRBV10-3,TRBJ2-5,CAISESFPQETQYF,TGTGCCATCAGTGAGTCGTTCCCGCAAGAGACCCAGTACTTC
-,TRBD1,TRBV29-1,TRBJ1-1,CSVSSGTGTEAFF,TGCAGCGTTTCCTCCGGGACAGGCACTGAAGCTTTCTTT
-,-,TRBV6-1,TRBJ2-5,CASSELGGRVETQYF,TGTGCCAGCAGTGAACTGGGGGGCAGGGTGGAGACCCAGTACTTC